This T cell receptor (beta chain) comes out of a study of human T cells and chemical hapten exposure. Study as a whole: The study sensitized with 2% DPC on a 2 cm by 2 cm patch of upper inner arm skin. The patients, most of them female, presented with alopecia areata, totalis or universalis.

This clonotype was recorded a few times. The time point: pre-sensitization, week 0. This sample's treatment: therapeutic diphenylcyclopropenone sensitization with weekly scalp DPC. Total RNA was isolated from whole blood that had not been fractionated. J lost 1 base, V lost 3 bases, and 1 base had no gene match. The CDR3 extends over 16 amino acids. TCRdb re-derived calls from the RACE reads in MiXCR, one entry per CDR3 protein. The data contain roughly 100,000 distinct CDR3 sequences, around 12% of them seen just once; the ten biggest clones take up 1.6%. This sample comprised whole blood, obtained in connection with sensitization to the hapten diphenylcyclopropenone (DPC). This sequence originates from a woman between 50 and 59 years old with alopecia areata. Some clones in this sample may be carry-over from other donors' samples. This chain joins TRBV12-3 or TRBV12-4 and TRBJ2-2, with 11 bases matching TRBD2. The CDR3 here is CASSFGTSGNTGELFF. CDR3 DNA: TGTGCCAGCAGTTTCGGGACTAGCGGGAACACCGGGGAGCTGTTTTTT.